The entry below describes one TCR beta chain. Its antigen is as yet unknown. This record comes from a study of persistence of HIV-infected CD4 T cells. This was the immunoSEQ version 4 assay in survey mode. Profiling relied on immunoSEQ multiplex PCR, and the TCRdb table lists in-frame clones only, not all of them. The table lists 40,000 or so clones, about 88% of them singletons. This CDR3 is 14 amino acids long. Trimming left V 0 bases short and J 4 bases short, with 9 bases between. Germline V gives CDR1 SGHTA, CDR2 FQGNSA. Anti-CD3/anti-CD28 beads served as a nonspecific positive control stimulus. Sorting of responding CD4+ T cells relied on upregulated CD40 ligand together with CD69.

Sequenced material: CD4+ T cells sorted from PBMCs after approximately 19-hour stimulation, taken from a patient who received antiretroviral therapy. This chain uses TRBV7-2 with TRBJ1-1; weak D call: TRBD1 (6 bases). This clonotype was sampled from an adult woman with HIV who was CMV-seropositive. CDR3 coding DNA: TGTGCCAGCAGCTTAGCGTCCAGGGGCACTGAAGCTTTCTTT. Its protein product is CASSLASRGTEAFF.